Shown below are 23 T cell receptor beta chains from a single sample sequenced in a study of shared clonotypes between healthy human individuals. This table comes from immunoSEQ multiplex PCR, and its TCRdb copy is limited to in-frame clones, with some not included. Of some 1,100,000 clones listed, approximately 80% are singletons. The sequencing input was memory CD4+ T cells from PBMCs. Sample subset: CD45RA-negative fraction. The receptors were gathered from a man between 18 and 29 years old in good health. Some clones in this sample may be carry-over from other donors' samples.

The genes are TRBV7-2 and TRBJ2-5, with TRBD2 matching over 10 bases. The V segment lost 1 base and the J segment 4 bases; nucleotides outside the gene matches: 12. The CDR3 contains 18 residues. Germline assignment: CDR1 SGHTA and CDR2 FQGNSA. The CDR3 reads CASSLVGGSGRNGETQYF. CDR3 nucleotide sequence: TGTGCCAGCAGCTTAGTTGGTGGTAGCGGGAGGAACGGAGAGACCCAGTACTTC.

This chain links TRBV19 with TRBJ2-2; perhaps TRBD1 as D (5 bases). The CDR3 is 15 residues long. V lost 3 bases and J lost 3, with 11 bases in between. CDR1 and CDR2 from the germline V gene are LNHDA and SQIVND (reference sequence). In DNA form, the CDR3 reads TGTGCCAGTAGTATTGGGGCAGGGTACACCGGGGAGCTGTTTTTT. Translated: CASSIGAGYTGELFF.

The chain joins TRBV18 to TRBJ2-7, with D possibly being TRBD1 (5 bases). Germline CDR1 reads KGHSH; CDR2 reads LQKENI. Trimming removed 1 base at V and 5 bases at J, with 6 bases between. The CDR3 is 12 residues long. CDR3 amino acids: CASSPQGNEQYF. CDR3 coding DNA: TGTGCCAGCTCACCACAGGGGAACGAGCAGTACTTC.

V usage is TRBV7-2 and J usage is TRBJ2-6; the match to TRBD2 covers 12 bases. After removal of 5 bases from V and 1 base from J, the junction contained 6 bases not matched to a gene. CDR3 length: 18 residues. From germline, CDR1 is SGHTA and CDR2 FQGNSA. The CDR3 coding sequence is TGTGCCAGCAGCCGAATGACTAGCGGGAGTTCTGGGGCCAACGTCCTGACTTTC. Its translation is CASSRMTSGSSGANVLTF.

The CDR3 nucleotides are TGTGCCAGCAGCGGCCGGGACAGCAGAACAGATACGCAGTATTTT. Translated: CASSGRDSRTDTQYF. The rearrangement joins TRBV7-9 to TRBJ2-3; 7 positions agree with TRBD1. J was trimmed by 3 bases and V by 5 bases; bases with no gene match: 8. Germline V lookup: CDR1 SEHNR, CDR2 FQNEAQ (reference sequence). The CDR3 has 15 amino acids.

The chain combines TRBV5-1 with TRBJ1-3, with TRBD1 as a possible D gene (5 bases). The CDR3 is 16 residues long. Germline assignment: CDR1 SGHRS and CDR2 YFSETQ. The V and J ends lost 5 bases and 2 bases respectively, with 17 bases between them. This CDR3 is CASSQDTQEAGNTIYF. CDR3 DNA sequence: TGCGCCAGCAGTCAGGACACCCAGGAAGCTGGAAACACCATATATTTT.

The gene calls are TRBV11-2 and TRBJ2-7; tentatively, D is TRBD1 or TRBD2 (5 bases each). Trimming cost V 5 bases and J 1 base, with 21 bases left between them. Germline V gives CDR1 SGHAT, CDR2 FQNNGV. The CDR3 length is 17 residues. This CDR3 reads CASSLRFSGTTSYEQYF. CDR3 nucleotides: TGTGCCAGCAGCCTCAGATTCTCCGGGACCACATCCTACGAGCAGTACTTC.

The chain has TRBV4-2 and TRBJ2-4, with D unclear. The V gene lost 0 bases and the J gene lost 10 bases, with 19 bases spanning the gap. The CDR3 runs to 16 residues. From germline, CDR1 is LGHNA and CDR2 YNFKEQ. The CDR3 loop is CASSQDYRLTLKIQYF. CDR3 nucleotides: TGTGCCAGCAGCCAAGATTATCGACTGACGCTCAAGATTCAGTACTTC.

This clone came up a few times. This rearrangement joins TRBV6-5 to TRBJ2-1, with no clear D. The ends were cut back, 6 bases at V and 9 bases at J, with 18 bases in the middle. CDR3 length equals 14 residues. Germline loops: CDR1 MNHEY, CDR2 SVGAGI. CDR3 sequence: CASSRLLYYSEQFF. In DNA form, the CDR3 reads TGTGCCAGCAGCCGACTTCTCTATTACTCTGAGCAGTTCTTC.

This clone was counted only a few times. The chain links TRBV18 to TRBJ2-7; weak D call: TRBD2 (5 bases). V was shortened by 3 bases and J by 0 bases, with 12 bases between the two germline ends. CDR3 length equals 15 residues. The germline CDR1 and CDR2 sequences are KGHSH and LQKENI. The CDR3 bases are TGTGCCAGCTCACCGGGCGGGTTTAGCTCCTACGAGCAGTACTTC. Translated: CASSPGGFSSYEQYF.

The chain is built from TRBV28 and TRBJ1-5; D remains ambiguous. The germline V gene has CDR1 MDHEN and CDR2 SYDVKM. V was clipped by 5 bases and J by 3 bases, with 20 bases between them. CDR3 size: 17 residues. The CDR3: CASSVPETPRHNQPQHF. CDR3 nucleotides: TGTGCCAGCAGTGTACCTGAGACCCCACGCCACAATCAGCCCCAGCATTTT.

There are a few counts of this clone. This rearrangement joins TRBV19 to TRBJ2-5, with D possibly TRBD1 on 5 matching bases. V was trimmed by 3 bases and J by 0 bases, leaving 8 bases between them. This CDR3 is 14 amino acids long. Per germline, CDR1 LNHDA and CDR2 SQIVND (reference sequence). For the CDR3, the DNA is TGTGCCAGTAGTATCCCAGGGAACCAAGAGACCCAGTACTTC. Its translation: CASSIPGNQETQYF.

The chain employs TRBV5-4 and TRBJ2-1, with 8 bases identical to TRBD2. The ends lost 4 bases at V and 0 bases at J; junction bases unmatched: 9. Looked up from germline, CDR1 is SGHNT and CDR2 is YYREEE (reference sequence). CDR3 length: 17 residues. CDR3 nucleotides: TGTGCCAGCAGCGGGGGTCAGCGGGGGAGCTCCTACAATGAGCAGTTCTTC. Protein sequence: CASSGGQRGSSYNEQFF.

The chain is built from TRBV5-6 and TRBJ1-5, with D perhaps matching TRBD1 (6 bases). CDR1 and CDR2 (germline): SGHDT, YYEEEE. V shed 1 base and J shed 3 bases, with 17 bases lying between them. The CDR3 is 17 amino acids. Written as DNA, the CDR3 is TGTGCCAGCAGCTTGCGGGGGGCACGGGGGAACAATCAGCCCCAGCATTTT. This encodes CASSLRGARGNNQPQHF.

About this clone: This is likely an artifact of a read error, given a far larger clone one base away. The identical CDR3 is also encoded by other nucleotide sequences in the sample. The chain uses TRBV28 and TRBJ1-5, with TRBD1 as a possible D gene (5 bases). The V gene's germline CDR1 is MDHEN and CDR2 SYDVKM. Trimming removed 5 bases at V and 4 bases at J, with 6 bases between. This CDR3 has 12 residues. CDR3 bases: TGTGCCAGCAGTACAGGTAATCAGCCCCAGCATTTT. It translates to CASSTGNQPQHF.

CDR3 amino acids: CASSPEAAGNTIYF. The CDR3 coding sequence is TGTGCCAGCTCACCAGAGGCAGCTGGAAACACCATATATTTT. The chain joins TRBV18 to TRBJ1-3; no reliable D call. V lost 2 bases and J lost 2, with 7 bases in between. Germline assignment: CDR1 KGHSH and CDR2 LQKENI. This CDR3 region has 14 residues.

This clone was found a few times. The rearrangement links TRBV13 to TRBJ2-1, with 10 bases lining up with TRBD1. The CDR3 consists of 14 residues. CDR1 is PRHDT and CDR2 is FYEKMQ in the germline V gene (reference sequence). After removal of 5 bases from V and 5 bases from J, the junction contained 3 bases not matched to a gene. This CDR3 is CASSHGTGDNEQFF. Here the CDR3 DNA reads TGTGCCAGCAGCCACGGGACAGGGGACAATGAGCAGTTCTTC.

CDR3 nucleotide sequence: TGTGCCAGCCGCCCTGAACAGGTCGGGGAGCTGTTTTTT. Protein: CASRPEQVGELFF. This rearrangement joins TRBV28 to TRBJ2-2, with D perhaps TRBD1 (5 bases). The CDR3 is made up of 13 amino acids. V lost 8 bases, J lost 7 bases, and 14 bases lay in between. The V gene's germline CDR1 is MDHEN and CDR2 SYDVKM.

In DNA form, the CDR3 reads TGTGCCAGCAGCTTATCAGCGGGAGGGTTCTCGAATGAGCAGTTCTTC. Amino acid sequence: CASSLSAGGFSNEQFF. J is TRBJ2-1 and V is TRBV11-3; TRBD2 aligns across 10 bases. The ends lost 2 bases at V and 7 bases at J; junction bases unmatched: 8. The germline gives CDR1 SGHNT, CDR2 YENEEA. CDR3 length: 16 amino acids.

About this clone itself: Additional DNA sequences in this sample encode the identical CDR3. V and J are TRBV7-2 and TRBJ2-7; D is ambiguous. Trimming took off 1 base at V and 1 base at J, with 5 bases between the two ends. CDR3 length equals 13 residues. Germline values: CDR1 SGHTA, CDR2 FQGNSA. The CDR3 bases are TGTGCCAGCAGCTTAGGGATATCCTACGAGCAGTACTTC. Protein: CASSLGISYEQYF.

V and J are TRBV5-1 and TRBJ1-2, with D tentatively TRBD1 (5 bases). The CDR3 is 14 amino acids. Germline CDR1 is SGHRS and CDR2 is YFSETQ. V gave up 0 bases and J gave up 2 bases, with 8 bases separating them. The CDR3 reads CASSLVQANYGYTF. CDR3 sequence (DNA): TGCGCCAGCAGCTTGGTACAGGCAAACTATGGCTACACCTTC.

The CDR3 sequence is CASSLLGRAQHEQYF. The CDR3 region has the DNA TGTGCCAGCAGCTTACTCGGGAGGGCCCAGCACGAGCAGTACTTC. The J gene is TRBJ2-7, the V gene TRBV7-9, with 8 positions matching TRBD2. The CDR3 sequence is 15 residues long. Looked up from germline, CDR1 is SEHNR and CDR2 is FQNEAQ (reference sequence). Trimming removed 2 bases from V and 5 bases from J; junction bases left unmatched: 8. Based on the CDR3 plus reference TRBV7-9 and TRBJ2-7, the full variable domain is DTGVSQNPRHKITKRGQNVTFRCDPISEHNRLYWYRQTLGQGPEFLTYFQNEAQLEKSRLLSDRFSAERPKGSFSTLEIQRTEQGDSAMYLCASSLLGRAQHEQYFGPGTRLTVT.

The chain has TRBV2 and TRBJ1-5; no reliable D call. Germline CDR1 reads SNHLY; CDR2 reads FYNNEI. V lost 8 bases to trimming and J lost 3 bases, with 8 bases between them. The length of the CDR3 is 12 residues. This chain's CDR3 is CASAGDNQPQHF. CDR3 DNA sequence: TGTGCCAGCGCCGGGGACAATCAGCCCCAGCATTTT. Full variable domain (missing parts from reference TRBV2 and TRBJ1-5): EPEVTQTPSHQVTQMGQEVILRCVPISNHLYFYWYRQILGQKVEFLVSFYNNEISEKSEIFDDQFSVERPDGSNFTLKIRSTKLEDSAMYFCASAGDNQPQHFGDGTRLSIL.